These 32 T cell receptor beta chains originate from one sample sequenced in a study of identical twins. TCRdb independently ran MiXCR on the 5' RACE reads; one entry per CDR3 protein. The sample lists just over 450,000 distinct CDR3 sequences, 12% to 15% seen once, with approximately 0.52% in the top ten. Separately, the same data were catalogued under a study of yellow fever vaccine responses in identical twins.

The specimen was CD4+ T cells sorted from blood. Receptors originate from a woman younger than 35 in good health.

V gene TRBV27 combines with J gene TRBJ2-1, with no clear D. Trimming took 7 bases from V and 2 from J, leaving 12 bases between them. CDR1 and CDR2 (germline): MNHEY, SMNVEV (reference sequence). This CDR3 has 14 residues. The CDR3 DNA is TGTGCCAGCAAGCCGGCTTTAACCTACAATGAGCAGTTCTTC. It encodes CASKPALTYNEQFF.

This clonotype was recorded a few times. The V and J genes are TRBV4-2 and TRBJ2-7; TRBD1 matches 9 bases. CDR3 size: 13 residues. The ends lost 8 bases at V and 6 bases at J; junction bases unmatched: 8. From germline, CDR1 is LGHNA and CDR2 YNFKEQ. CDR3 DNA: TGTGCCAGCCTAGGACAGGGGTCTCCCGAGCAGTACTTC. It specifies CASLGQGSPEQYF.

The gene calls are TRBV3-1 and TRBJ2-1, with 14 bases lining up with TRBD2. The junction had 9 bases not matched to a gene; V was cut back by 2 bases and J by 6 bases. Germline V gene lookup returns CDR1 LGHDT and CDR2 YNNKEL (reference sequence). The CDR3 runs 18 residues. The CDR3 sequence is CASSQTSGTSGGTNEQFF. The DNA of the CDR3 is TGTGCCAGCAGCCAAACCTCCGGGACTAGCGGGGGAACCAATGAGCAGTTCTTC.

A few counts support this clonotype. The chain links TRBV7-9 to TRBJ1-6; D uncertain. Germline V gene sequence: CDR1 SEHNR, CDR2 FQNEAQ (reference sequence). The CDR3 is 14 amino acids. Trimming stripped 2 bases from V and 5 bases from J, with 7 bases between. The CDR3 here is CASSLSLDNSPLHF. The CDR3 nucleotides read TGTGCCAGCAGCTTATCGTTGGATAATTCACCCCTCCACTTT. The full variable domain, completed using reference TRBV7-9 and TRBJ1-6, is DTGVSQNPRHKITKRGQNVTFRCDPISEHNRLYWYRQTLGQGPEFLTYFQNEAQLEKSRLLSDRFSAERPKGSFSTLEIQRTEQGDSAMYLCASSLSLDNSPLHFGNGTRLTVT.

CDR3 sequence reads: CASSEFTSIQYF. The CDR3 nucleotides are TGTGCCAGCAGTGAATTTACTAGCATTCAGTACTTC. The V gene is TRBV25-1, the J gene TRBJ2-4; D might be TRBD2 (5 bases). Trimming shortened V by 1 base and J by 9 bases, and 7 bases separated the two germline ends. CDR1 is MGHDK, CDR2 SYGVNS, per germline. This CDR3 has 12 amino acids.

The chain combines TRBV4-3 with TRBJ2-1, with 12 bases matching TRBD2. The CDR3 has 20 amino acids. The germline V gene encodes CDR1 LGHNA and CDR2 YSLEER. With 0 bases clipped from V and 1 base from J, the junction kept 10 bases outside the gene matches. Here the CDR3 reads CASSQDLAGGAIRSYNEQFF. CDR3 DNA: TGCGCCAGCAGCCAAGATCTAGCGGGAGGGGCAATTAGGTCCTACAATGAGCAGTTCTTC.

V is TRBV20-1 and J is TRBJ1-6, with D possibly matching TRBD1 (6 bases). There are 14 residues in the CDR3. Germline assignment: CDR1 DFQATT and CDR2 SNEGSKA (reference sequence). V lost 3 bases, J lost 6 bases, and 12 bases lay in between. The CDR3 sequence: CSARTGQSNSPLHF. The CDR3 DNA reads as TGCAGTGCTAGGACCGGACAGAGTAATTCACCCCTCCACTTT.

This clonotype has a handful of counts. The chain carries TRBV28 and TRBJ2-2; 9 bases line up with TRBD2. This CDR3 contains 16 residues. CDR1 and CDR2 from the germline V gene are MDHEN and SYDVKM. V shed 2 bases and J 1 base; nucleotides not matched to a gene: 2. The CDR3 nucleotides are TGTGCCAGCAGTTTAATACTAGCGGGGAACACCGGGGAGCTGTTTTTT. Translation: CASSLILAGNTGELFF.

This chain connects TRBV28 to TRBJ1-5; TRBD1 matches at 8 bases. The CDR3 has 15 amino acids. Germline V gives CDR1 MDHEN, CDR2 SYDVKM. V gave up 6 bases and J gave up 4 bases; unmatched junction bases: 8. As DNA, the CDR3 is TGTGCCAGCAGCCTGCCGGGACAGGATAATCAGCCCCAGCATTTT. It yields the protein CASSLPGQDNQPQHF.

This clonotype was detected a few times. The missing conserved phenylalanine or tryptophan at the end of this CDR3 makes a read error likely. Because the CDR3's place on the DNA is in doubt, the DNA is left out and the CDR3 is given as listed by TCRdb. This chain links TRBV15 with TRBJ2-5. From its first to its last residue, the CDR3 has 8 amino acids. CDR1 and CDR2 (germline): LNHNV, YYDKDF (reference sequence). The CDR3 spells CATSRGAR.

CDR3 sequence (DNA): TGTGCCAGCAGTAGCAGGAAGACGGGAGAGACCCAGTACTTC. Amino acid sequence: CASSSRKTGETQYF. The V and J genes are TRBV2 and TRBJ2-5; D is uncertain. The V end lost 5 bases, the J end lost 4 bases, and 14 bases lay between the germline ends. The CDR3 spans 14 residues. From germline, CDR1 is SNHLY and CDR2 FYNNEI.

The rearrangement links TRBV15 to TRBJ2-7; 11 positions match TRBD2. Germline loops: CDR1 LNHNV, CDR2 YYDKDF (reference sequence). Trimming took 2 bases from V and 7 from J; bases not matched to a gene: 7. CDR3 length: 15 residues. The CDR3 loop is CATSRHSGGAEEQYF. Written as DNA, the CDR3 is TGTGCCACCAGCAGACATAGCGGGGGGGCGGAGGAGCAGTACTTC.

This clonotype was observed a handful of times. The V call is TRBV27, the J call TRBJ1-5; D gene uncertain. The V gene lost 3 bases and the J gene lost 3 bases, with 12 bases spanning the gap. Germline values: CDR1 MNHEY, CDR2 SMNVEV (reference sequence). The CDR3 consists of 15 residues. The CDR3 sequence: CASSFLSTPNQPQHF. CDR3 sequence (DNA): TGTGCCAGCAGTTTTTTGTCGACACCCAATCAGCCCCAGCATTTT.

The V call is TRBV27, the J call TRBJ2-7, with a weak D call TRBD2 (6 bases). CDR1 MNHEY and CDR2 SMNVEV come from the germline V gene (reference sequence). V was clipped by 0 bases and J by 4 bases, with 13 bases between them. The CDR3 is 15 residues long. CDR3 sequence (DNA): TGTGCCAGCAGTTTATCGACGGGAGCAGTTTACGAGCAGTACTTC. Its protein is CASSLSTGAVYEQYF.

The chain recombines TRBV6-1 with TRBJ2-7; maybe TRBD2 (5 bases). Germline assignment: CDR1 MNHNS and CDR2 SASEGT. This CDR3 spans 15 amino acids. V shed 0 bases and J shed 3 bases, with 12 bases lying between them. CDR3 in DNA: TGTGCCAGCAGTGAAGCAGGACTGGGAATCTACGAGCAGTACTTC. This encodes CASSEAGLGIYEQYF.

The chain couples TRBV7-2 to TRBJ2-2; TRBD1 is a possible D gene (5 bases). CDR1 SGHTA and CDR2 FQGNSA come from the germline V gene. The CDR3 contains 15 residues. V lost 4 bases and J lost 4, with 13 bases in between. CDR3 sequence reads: CASSSRQGPTGELFF. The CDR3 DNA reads TGTGCCAGCAGCTCCCGGCAGGGCCCCACCGGGGAGCTGTTTTTT.

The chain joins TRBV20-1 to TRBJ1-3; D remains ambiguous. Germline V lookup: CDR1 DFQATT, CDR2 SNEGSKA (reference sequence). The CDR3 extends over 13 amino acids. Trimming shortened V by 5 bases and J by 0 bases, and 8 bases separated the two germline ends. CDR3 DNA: TGCAGTGCTCAGGACGGCTCTGGAAACACCATATATTTT. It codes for CSAQDGSGNTIYF.

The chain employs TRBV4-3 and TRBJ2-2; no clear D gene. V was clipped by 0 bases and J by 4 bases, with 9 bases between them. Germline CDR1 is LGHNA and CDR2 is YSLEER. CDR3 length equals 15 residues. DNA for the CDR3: TGCGCCAGCAGCCAAGAGGGGTTTGGCACCGGGGAGCTGTTTTTT. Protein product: CASSQEGFGTGELFF.

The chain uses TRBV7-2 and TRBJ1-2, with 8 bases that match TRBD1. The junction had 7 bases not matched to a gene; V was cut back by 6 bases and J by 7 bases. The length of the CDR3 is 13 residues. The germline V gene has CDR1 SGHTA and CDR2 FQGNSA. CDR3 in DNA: TGTGCCAGCAGGTCAACAGGGGGTAGTGGCTACACCTTC. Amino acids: CASRSTGGSGYTF.

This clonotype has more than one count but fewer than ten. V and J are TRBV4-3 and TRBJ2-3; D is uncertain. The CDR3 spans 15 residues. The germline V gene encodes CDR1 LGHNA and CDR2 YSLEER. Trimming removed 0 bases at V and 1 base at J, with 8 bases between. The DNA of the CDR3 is TGCGCCAGCAGCCAAGAAGCTCGCGGCACAGATACGCAGTATTTT. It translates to CASSQEARGTDTQYF.

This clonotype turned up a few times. The DNA for the CDR3 is TGTGCCAGCAGTTTACGCAGCGGGCTTGAGGCCTCCTACGAGCAGTACTTC. As protein: CASSLRSGLEASYEQYF. V and J are TRBV28 and TRBJ2-7, with D perhaps TRBD2 (6 bases). Per germline, CDR1 MDHEN and CDR2 SYDVKM. Trimming took off 2 bases at V and 0 bases at J, with 17 bases between the two ends. This CDR3 contains 17 residues.

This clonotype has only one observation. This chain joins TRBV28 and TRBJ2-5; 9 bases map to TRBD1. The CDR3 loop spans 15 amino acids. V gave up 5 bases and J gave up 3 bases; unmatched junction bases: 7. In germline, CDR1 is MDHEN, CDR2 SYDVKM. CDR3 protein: CASSTRDRVKETQYF. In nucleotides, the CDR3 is TGTGCCAGCAGTACCCGGGACAGGGTAAAAGAGACCCAGTACTTC.

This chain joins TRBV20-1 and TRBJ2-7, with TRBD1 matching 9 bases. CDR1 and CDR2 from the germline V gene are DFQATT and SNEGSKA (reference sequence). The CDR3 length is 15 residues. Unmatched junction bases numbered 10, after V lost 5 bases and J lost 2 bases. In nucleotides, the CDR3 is TGCAGTGCTGTACGACAGGGGGAACTCACCTACGAGCAGTACTTC. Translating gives CSAVRQGELTYEQYF.

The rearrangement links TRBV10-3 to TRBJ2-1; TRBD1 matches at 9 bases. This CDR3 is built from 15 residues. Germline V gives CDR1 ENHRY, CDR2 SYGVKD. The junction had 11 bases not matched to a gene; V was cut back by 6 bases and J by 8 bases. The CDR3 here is CAIRTRQGEGDEQFF. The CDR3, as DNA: TGTGCCATCAGGACACGACAGGGGGAAGGCGATGAGCAGTTCTTC.

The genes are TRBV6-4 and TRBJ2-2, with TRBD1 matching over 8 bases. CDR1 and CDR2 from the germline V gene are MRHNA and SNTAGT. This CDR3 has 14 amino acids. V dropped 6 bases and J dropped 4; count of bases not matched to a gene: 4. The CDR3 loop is CASRRQGSTGELFF. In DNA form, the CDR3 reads TGTGCCAGCAGAAGACAGGGGAGCACCGGGGAGCTGTTTTTT.

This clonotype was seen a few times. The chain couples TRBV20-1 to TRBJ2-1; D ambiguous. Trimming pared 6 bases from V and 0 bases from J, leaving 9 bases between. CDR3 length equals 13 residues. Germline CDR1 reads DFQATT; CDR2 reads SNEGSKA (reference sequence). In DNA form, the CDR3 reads TGCAGTGCCTATGGCGGCTCCTACAATGAGCAGTTCTTC. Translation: CSAYGGSYNEQFF.

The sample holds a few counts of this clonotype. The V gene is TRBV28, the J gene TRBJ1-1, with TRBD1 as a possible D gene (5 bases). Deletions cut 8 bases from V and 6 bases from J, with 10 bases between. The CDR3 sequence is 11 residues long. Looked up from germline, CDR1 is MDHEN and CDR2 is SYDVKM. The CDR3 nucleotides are TGTGCCAGCGGATGGGACCCTGAAGCTTTCTTT. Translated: CASGWDPEAFF.

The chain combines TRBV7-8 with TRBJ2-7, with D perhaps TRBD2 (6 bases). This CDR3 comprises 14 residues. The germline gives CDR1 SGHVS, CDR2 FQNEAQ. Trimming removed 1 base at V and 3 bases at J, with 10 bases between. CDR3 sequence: CASSLGFSGYEQYF. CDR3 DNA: TGTGCCAGCAGCTTAGGGTTTAGCGGCTACGAGCAGTACTTC. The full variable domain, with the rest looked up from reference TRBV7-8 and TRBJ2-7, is GAGVSQSPRYKVAKRGQDVALRCDPISGHVSLFWYQQALGQGPEFLTYFQNEAQLDKSGLPSDRFFAERPEGSVSTLKIQRTQQEDSAVYLCASSLGFSGYEQYFGPGTRLTVT.

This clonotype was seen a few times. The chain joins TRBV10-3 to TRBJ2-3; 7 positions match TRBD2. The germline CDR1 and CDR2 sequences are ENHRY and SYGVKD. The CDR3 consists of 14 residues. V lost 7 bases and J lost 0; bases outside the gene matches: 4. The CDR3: CAIKRGDSTDTQYF. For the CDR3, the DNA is TGTGCCATCAAGCGGGGAGATAGCACAGATACGCAGTATTTT.

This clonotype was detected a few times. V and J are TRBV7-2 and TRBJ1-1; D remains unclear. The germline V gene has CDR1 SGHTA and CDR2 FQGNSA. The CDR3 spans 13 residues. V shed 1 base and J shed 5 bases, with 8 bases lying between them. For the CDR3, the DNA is TGTGCCAGCAGCTTAGACCGAGTAACTGAAGCTTTCTTT. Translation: CASSLDRVTEAFF.

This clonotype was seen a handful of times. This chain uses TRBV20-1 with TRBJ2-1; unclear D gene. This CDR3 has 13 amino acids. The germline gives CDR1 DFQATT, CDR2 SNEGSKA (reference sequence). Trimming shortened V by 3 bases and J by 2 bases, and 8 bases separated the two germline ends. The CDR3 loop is CSARKDPYNEQFF. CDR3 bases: TGCAGTGCTAGGAAGGACCCCTACAATGAGCAGTTCTTC.

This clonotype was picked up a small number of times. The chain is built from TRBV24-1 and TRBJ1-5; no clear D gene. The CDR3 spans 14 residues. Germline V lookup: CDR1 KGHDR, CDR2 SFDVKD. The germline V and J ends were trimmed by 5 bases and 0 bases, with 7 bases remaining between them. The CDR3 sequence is CATSGDNSNQPQHF. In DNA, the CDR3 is TGTGCCACCAGTGGGGATAATAGCAATCAGCCCCAGCATTTT.